These 27 T cell receptor beta chains originate from one sample sequenced in a study of shared clonotypes between healthy human individuals. Naive CD8 cells lacked CD45RO and underwent positive selection for CCR7, leaving out terminally differentiated effector memory CD45RA+ cells. Sequencing was performed with immunoSEQ multiplex PCR; in TCRdb, only in-frame clones are kept and a portion is missing. The sample includes about 2 million clones, just under 95% of them seen just once. Sequenced material: naive CD8+ T cells sorted from blood. Every receptor here comes from a man in his late teens or twenties in good health.

This chain joins TRBV27 and TRBJ2-4; 9 bases match TRBD2. The CDR3 is made up of 15 amino acids. Unmatched junction bases numbered 3, after V lost 5 bases and J lost 1 base. The germline V gene encodes CDR1 MNHEY and CDR2 SMNVEV (reference sequence). CDR3 protein: CASSIGLAAKNIQYF. The CDR3, as DNA: TGTGCCAGCAGTATTGGACTAGCGGCCAAAAACATTCAGTACTTC.

Points on this clone: Other DNA sequences of this sample code for an identical CDR3. This sequence joins TRBV30 and TRBJ1-1, with D unclear. The germline V gene encodes CDR1 GTSNPN and CDR2 SVGIG (reference sequence). The CDR3 has 11 residues. Between the trimmed V and J ends, which lost 2 bases and 2 bases, there was a span of 3 bases. The CDR3 loop reads CAWSRNTEAFF. CDR3 sequence (DNA): TGTGCCTGGAGTAGAAACACTGAAGCTTTCTTT.

The V and J genes are TRBV11-2 and TRBJ1-1; TRBD1 is a possible D gene (6 bases). There are 15 residues in the CDR3. Germline assignment: CDR1 SGHAT and CDR2 FQNNGV. V was pared by 5 bases and J by 1 base, with 14 bases between. The CDR3 DNA reads as TGTGCCAGCAGCCCTAGGGGGACGAGGAACACTGAAGCTTTCTTT. Amino acid sequence: CASSPRGTRNTEAFF.

The chain employs TRBV6-5 and TRBJ2-2; D might be TRBD1 or TRBD2, each matching 5 bases. V gave up 2 bases and J gave up 1 base, with 8 bases separating them. This CDR3 has 15 residues. Per the germline V gene, CDR1 is MNHEY and CDR2 is SVGAGI. CDR3 region: CASSYGTVNTGELFF. The CDR3 DNA reads as TGTGCCAGCAGTTACGGGACGGTGAACACCGGGGAGCTGTTTTTT.

This clone was observed once. The chain employs TRBV27 and TRBJ2-7; 8 bases are shared with TRBD1. Germline CDR1 and CDR2: MNHEY and SMNVEV (reference sequence). The J segment lost 4 bases and the V segment lost 6 bases, leaving 8 bases of the junction unmatched. CDR3 size: 14 residues. The CDR3 loop is CASRVVQGAYEQYF. For the CDR3, the DNA is TGTGCCAGCAGGGTAGTTCAGGGGGCGTACGAGCAGTACTTC.

The V and J genes are TRBV7-9 and TRBJ2-5; D possibly uses TRBD1 or TRBD2 (6 bases each). Germline loops: CDR1 SEHNR, CDR2 FQNEAQ (reference sequence). The CDR3 contains 15 residues. Trimming left V 7 bases short and J 0 bases short, with 15 bases between. This CDR3 reads CASTPGADNQETQYF. CDR3 sequence (DNA): TGTGCCAGCACCCCGGGGGCGGATAACCAAGAGACCCAGTACTTC.

The rearrangement uses TRBV28 and TRBJ2-3; the match to TRBD1 covers 9 bases. Germline-derived CDR1 and CDR2 are MDHEN and SYDVKM. The CDR3 is 16 amino acids. V lost 5 bases, J lost 3 bases, and 9 bases stayed unmatched. In DNA form, the CDR3 reads TGTGCCAGCAGTCCCCCGGACAGGGGTGGGACAGATACGCAGTATTTT. Its translation is CASSPPDRGGTDTQYF.

V usage is TRBV7-9 and J usage is TRBJ2-3, with D perhaps assigned TRBD1 or TRBD2 (5 bases each). The germline gives CDR1 SEHNR, CDR2 FQNEAQ (reference sequence). V lost 0 bases to trimming and J lost 6 bases, with 16 bases between them. The CDR3 contains 16 residues. The CDR3 spells CASSLAGDPVGDTQYF. The CDR3, as DNA: TGTGCCAGCAGCTTAGCTGGGGACCCCGTCGGCGATACGCAGTATTTT.

CDR3 DNA sequence: TGTGCTAGTGGTGGGAACCGGGACTCTAACGTCCGTCAGCCCCAGCATTTT. It specifies CASGGNRDSNVRQPQHF. This sequence joins TRBV12-5 and TRBJ1-5; D is possibly TRBD1 (5 bases). This CDR3 has 17 residues. V was shortened by 5 bases and J by 6 bases, with 23 bases between the two germline ends. Per the germline V gene, CDR1 is LGHNT and CDR2 is FRNRAP.

The J gene is TRBJ2-5, the V gene TRBV9; D not resolved. This CDR3 is 13 amino acids long. The germline gives CDR1 SGDLS, CDR2 YYNGEE. V was pared by 4 bases and J by 5 bases, with 12 bases between. DNA of the CDR3: TGTGCCAGCAGCACCCGTTCCGGGGAGACCCAGTACTTC. This gives the protein CASSTRSGETQYF.

This clone was detected only once. This rearrangement joins TRBV6-6 to TRBJ1-2; tentatively, D is TRBD1 (5 bases). V was shortened by 0 bases and J by 8 bases, with 13 bases between the two germline ends. Germline V gene data show CDR1 as MNHNY and CDR2 as SVGAGI (reference sequence). The CDR3 runs 14 residues. This CDR3 reads CASSYSEGVEGYTF. The CDR3 bases are TGTGCCAGCAGTTACTCGGAAGGGGTGGAGGGCTACACCTTC.

This chain joins TRBV29-1 and TRBJ2-7; perhaps TRBD1 as D (6 bases). V lost 8 bases and J 6 bases, leaving 8 bases between the germline ends. The V gene's germline CDR1 is SQVTM and CDR2 ANQGSEA. This CDR3 is built from 9 residues. CDR3 sequence (DNA): TGCAGCAACAGGGTCGAGCAGTACTTC. It is translated as CSNRVEQYF.

The chain carries TRBV7-9 and TRBJ2-5; possibly TRBD2 for D (6 bases). CDR3 size: 15 residues. Germline V gene sequence: CDR1 SEHNR, CDR2 FQNEAQ (reference sequence). Deletions cut 0 bases from V and 2 bases from J, with 10 bases between. In DNA, the CDR3 is TGTGCCAGCAGCTTAGCGCAGGGACTTCAAGAGACCCAGTACTTC. It specifies CASSLAQGLQETQYF.

This clone was picked up one time. V gene TRBV28 combines with J gene TRBJ2-7, with 9 bases that match TRBD1. Trimming removed 6 bases from V and 3 bases from J; junction bases left unmatched: 9. Germline CDR1 reads MDHEN; CDR2 reads SYDVKM. The CDR3 is 15 amino acids. The CDR3 coding sequence is TGTGCCAGCAGCCGCACAGGGGGCAGAGACTACGAGCAGTACTTC. As protein: CASSRTGGRDYEQYF.

The gene calls are TRBV27 and TRBJ1-2; tentative D call: TRBD1 (6 bases). V lost 8 bases and J 2 bases, leaving 9 bases between the germline ends. The CDR3 sequence is 12 residues long. Germline assignment: CDR1 MNHEY and CDR2 SMNVEV (reference sequence). As DNA, the CDR3 is TGTGCCAGCCGGGGGCCCAACTATGGCTACACCTTC. This codes for CASRGPNYGYTF.

The chain combines TRBV7-2 with TRBJ2-7; tentative D call: TRBD1 (5 bases). This CDR3 is built from 14 residues. Trimming cost V 2 bases and J 3 bases, with 11 bases left between them. Germline V gives CDR1 SGHTA, CDR2 FQGNSA. The CDR3 bases are TGTGCCAGCAGCTTACTTTCAGGGTACTACGAGCAGTACTTC. Its translation: CASSLLSGYYEQYF.

V and J are TRBV9 and TRBJ1-1; a weak D match, TRBD1 (6 bases). Trimming shortened V by 4 bases and J by 5 bases, and 21 bases separated the two germline ends. CDR1 is SGDLS, CDR2 YYNGEE, per germline. This CDR3 is 16 amino acids long. CDR3 loop: CASSPKGGRLGTEAFF. CDR3 nucleotides: TGTGCCAGCAGCCCAAAGGGGGGCAGGTTGGGGACTGAAGCTTTCTTT.

The chain links TRBV2 to TRBJ1-1; TRBD1 is a possible D gene (5 bases). This CDR3 contains 16 residues. V lost 7 bases and J 2 bases, leaving 20 bases between the germline ends. CDR1 SNHLY and CDR2 FYNNEI come from the germline V gene. CDR3 region: CASNSVGGGGNTEAFF. The CDR3 bases are TGTGCCAGCAATAGTGTCGGCGGGGGAGGAAACACTGAAGCTTTCTTT.

The chain links TRBV27 to TRBJ2-1, with D possibly being TRBD1 or TRBD2 (5 bases each). Trimming removed 5 bases from V and 10 bases from J, with 15 bases in between. CDR1 is MNHEY, CDR2 SMNVEV, per germline (reference sequence). The CDR3 has 13 amino acids. The CDR3 DNA is TGTGCCAGCAGTAGCTCCTGGGACGACGAGCAGTTCTTC. The encoded protein is CASSSSWDDEQFF.

The chain has TRBV19 and TRBJ2-7, with TRBD1 as a possible D gene (5 bases). CDR1 LNHDA and CDR2 SQIVND come from the germline V gene (reference sequence). V gave up 4 bases and J gave up 5 bases, with 12 bases separating them. The CDR3 loop spans 13 amino acids. The CDR3, as DNA: TGTGCCAGTAGTACGGCAGGGTCAAACGAGCAGTACTTC. Residues: CASSTAGSNEQYF.

This clone was picked up one time. This chain uses TRBV27 with TRBJ2-7; D could derive from TRBD1 or TRBD2 (5 bases each). Germline CDR1 and CDR2: MNHEY and SMNVEV (reference sequence). Trimming left V 4 bases short and J 4 bases short, with 11 bases between. CDR3 length: 13 amino acids. This chain's CDR3 is CASSWGYEYEQYF. CDR3 in DNA: TGTGCCAGCAGTTGGGGGTACGAGTACGAGCAGTACTTC.

The rearrangement uses TRBV4-1 and TRBJ2-7; D uncertain. The V gene lost 0 bases and the J gene lost 4 bases, with 10 bases spanning the gap. This CDR3 is 14 amino acids long. CDR1 is MGHRA and CDR2 is YSYEKL in the germline V gene. The CDR3 here is CASSQESTTYEQYF. The CDR3 DNA sequence: TGCGCCAGCAGCCAAGAATCCACGACGTACGAGCAGTACTTC.

The chain employs TRBV29-1 and TRBJ2-7; 11 positions match TRBD1. This CDR3 is built from 16 residues. In germline, CDR1 is SQVTM, CDR2 ANQGSEA. The junction had 9 bases not matched to a gene; V was cut back by 2 bases and J by 3 bases. The CDR3 nucleotides are TGCAGCGTTGAACATCCGGGACAGGGGGAGGGCTACGAGCAGTACTTC. Its protein product is CSVEHPGQGEGYEQYF.

V usage is TRBV29-1 and J usage is TRBJ1-1; D is ambiguous. V lost 6 bases, J lost 3 bases, and 11 bases lay in between. Per the germline V gene, CDR1 is SQVTM and CDR2 is ANQGSEA. CDR3 length: 12 amino acids. CDR3 nucleotides: TGCAGCGTGCTACTCGGGGACACTGAAGCTTTCTTT. This encodes CSVLLGDTEAFF.

V gene TRBV4-1 combines with J gene TRBJ1-1; D is undetermined. This CDR3 comprises 15 residues. V gave up 4 bases and J gave up 5 bases, with 17 bases separating them. In germline, CDR1 is MGHRA, CDR2 YSYEKL. CDR3 loop: CASSPEEGVSTEAFF. CDR3 bases: TGCGCCAGCAGCCCGGAGGAGGGTGTGAGTACTGAAGCTTTCTTT.

This clone was seen a single time. J is TRBJ2-3 and V is TRBV27; 8 nucleotides line up with TRBD2. After removal of 6 bases from V and 6 bases from J, the junction contained 11 bases not matched to a gene. CDR1 is MNHEY and CDR2 is SMNVEV in the germline V gene (reference sequence). The CDR3 is 15 amino acids. CDR3 in DNA: TGTGCCAGCAGCAGCCTAATTTCGGGGGGGGATACGCAGTATTTT. Protein product: CASSSLISGGDTQYF.

V usage is TRBV4-3 and J usage is TRBJ2-2; weak D call: TRBD2 (6 bases). The CDR3 contains 17 residues. V dropped 0 bases and J dropped 2 bases, with 13 bases sitting between them. The V gene's germline CDR1 is LGHNA and CDR2 YSLEER. CDR3 in DNA: TGCGCCAGCAGCCAAGATTTGGGGGGACCTAACACCGGGGAGCTGTTTTTT. This gives the protein CASSQDLGGPNTGELFF.